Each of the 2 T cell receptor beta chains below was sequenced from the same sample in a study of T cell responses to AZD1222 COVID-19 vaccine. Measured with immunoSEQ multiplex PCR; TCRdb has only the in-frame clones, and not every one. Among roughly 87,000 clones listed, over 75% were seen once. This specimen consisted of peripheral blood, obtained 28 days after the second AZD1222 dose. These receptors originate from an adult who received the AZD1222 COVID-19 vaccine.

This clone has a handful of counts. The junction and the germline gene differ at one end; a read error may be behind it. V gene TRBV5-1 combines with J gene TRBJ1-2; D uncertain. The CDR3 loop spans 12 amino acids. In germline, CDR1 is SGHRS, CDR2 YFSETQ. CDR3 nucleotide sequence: TGCGCCAGCAGCTTGCGGTTTGGGGATACCGCCTTC. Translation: CASSLRFGDTAF.

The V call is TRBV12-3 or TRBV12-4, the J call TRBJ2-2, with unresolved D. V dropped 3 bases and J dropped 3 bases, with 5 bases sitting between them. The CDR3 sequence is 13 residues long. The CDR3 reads CASSLWDTGELFF. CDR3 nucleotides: TGTGCCAGCAGTTTGTGGGACACCGGGGAGCTGTTTTTT.